These 25 T cell receptor beta chains originate from one sample sequenced in a study of T cell changes during pregnancy in multiple sclerosis. Data came from immunoSEQ multiplex PCR; TCRdb stores just in-frame clones and leaves some out. Of some 52,000 clones listed, approximately 92% are singletons. Material: CD4+ T cells from peripheral blood mononuclear cells, obtained in the third trimester of pregnancy. These receptors were taken from a female donor with multiple sclerosis, enrolled in a pregnancy study.

The chain combines TRBV18 with TRBJ1-2; a possible D gene is TRBD1 (5 bases). V was pared by 3 bases and J by 8 bases, with 16 bases between. This CDR3 has 14 amino acids. Germline V gene data show CDR1 as KGHSH and CDR2 as LQKENI. CDR3 sequence: CASSPPGGYFGYTF. The DNA for the CDR3 is TGTGCCAGCTCACCCCCGGGGGGGTACTTCGGCTACACCTTC.

The gene calls are TRBV10-3 and TRBJ2-5; D not certain. The CDR3 is 15 residues long. The germline V gene has CDR1 ENHRY and CDR2 SYGVKD. Deletions cut 3 bases from V and 1 base from J, with 12 bases between. This CDR3 is CAISDPGLVQETQYF. CDR3 coding DNA: TGTGCCATCAGTGACCCAGGTTTGGTCCAAGAGACCCAGTACTTC.

This clone is a singleton in its sample. This chain connects TRBV2 to TRBJ1-6, with TRBD1 identical over 7 bases. CDR1 SNHLY and CDR2 FYNNEI come from the germline V gene. V lost 8 bases, J lost 7 bases, and 11 bases stayed unmatched. The CDR3 is made up of 15 amino acids. The CDR3 is CASGNQGDPNSPLHF. As DNA, the CDR3 is TGTGCCAGCGGGAATCAGGGGGATCCGAATTCACCCCTCCACTTT.

V gene TRBV7-9 combines with J gene TRBJ2-1; 8 bases line up with TRBD2. Germline V CDR1 and CDR2: SEHNR, FQNEAQ (reference sequence). Trimming took 1 base from V and 0 from J; bases not matched to a gene: 2. The CDR3 runs 16 residues. CDR3 sequence reads: CASSLVGTSSYNEQFF. The DNA for the CDR3 is TGTGCCAGCAGCTTAGTGGGGACTAGCTCCTACAATGAGCAGTTCTTC.

This clone was counted once. The chain joins TRBV5-1 to TRBJ2-3; 7 bases line up with TRBD2. This CDR3 comprises 17 residues. V was clipped by 3 bases and J by 2 bases; unmatched bases: 12. Germline CDR1 reads SGHRS; CDR2 reads YFSETQ. CDR3 sequence (DNA): TGCGCCAGCAGCTCCGGCCTTGCTAGCGGCTACACAGATACGCAGTATTTT. It is translated as CASSSGLASGYTDTQYF.

The CDR3 sequence is CASSLDGQAGTEAFF. The CDR3 DNA reads TGTGCCAGCAGCTTGGATGGACAGGCGGGCACTGAAGCTTTCTTT. The rearrangement links TRBV5-4 to TRBJ1-1; 7 positions agree with TRBD1. CDR1 is SGHNT and CDR2 is YYREEE in the germline V gene (reference sequence). Trimming removed 0 bases from V and 4 bases from J; junction bases left unmatched: 6. The CDR3 is 15 residues long.

The rearrangement links TRBV6-1 to TRBJ2-5, with TRBD2 as a possible D gene (5 bases). With 4 bases removed from V and 0 bases from J, the gap between germline ends came to 15 bases. The germline CDR1 and CDR2 sequences are MNHNS and SASEGT. The CDR3 runs 16 residues. CDR3 sequence: CASSAQRSGYQETQYF. The CDR3 nucleotides read TGTGCCAGCAGTGCCCAGCGGTCGGGTTACCAAGAGACCCAGTACTTC.

The chain combines TRBV5-1 with TRBJ2-1; 10 nucleotides match TRBD2. The germline gives CDR1 SGHRS, CDR2 YFSETQ. The CDR3 is made up of 16 amino acids. With V trimmed by 4 bases and J by 5 bases, 9 bases remained unmatched. CDR3 protein: CASSPVAGGTHNEQFF. The CDR3 DNA reads as TGCGCCAGCAGCCCCGTAGCGGGAGGCACTCACAATGAGCAGTTCTTC.

This clone came up once. This chain joins TRBV6-5 and TRBJ1-5; a weak D match, TRBD1 (5 bases). Per germline, CDR1 MNHEY and CDR2 SVGAGI. This CDR3 has 13 amino acids. V dropped 5 bases and J dropped 5 bases, with 10 bases sitting between them. The CDR3 DNA follows: TGTGCCAGCAGTAAAATACAGGATCAGCCCCAGCATTTT. It is translated as CASSKIQDQPQHF.

This chain joins TRBV9 and TRBJ1-6, with 7 bases matching TRBD1. In germline, CDR1 is SGDLS, CDR2 YYNGEE. The CDR3 has 14 residues. V shed 6 bases and J 4 bases; nucleotides not matched to a gene: 4. CDR3 amino acids: CASTGGQYNSPLHF. The CDR3 coding sequence is TGTGCCAGCACCGGGGGACAGTATAATTCACCCCTCCACTTT.

The V and J genes are TRBV5-4 and TRBJ2-7; 11 bases map to TRBD2. The CDR3 totals 13 residues. After removal of 2 bases from V and 9 bases from J, the junction contained 4 bases not matched to a gene. The germline CDR1 and CDR2 sequences are SGHNT and YYREEE (reference sequence). The CDR3: CASSFGLAGVQYF. Here the CDR3 DNA reads TGTGCCAGCAGCTTCGGACTAGCGGGTGTGCAGTACTTC.

The genes are TRBV5-4 and TRBJ2-1; 8 nucleotides agree with TRBD2. Germline values: CDR1 SGHNT, CDR2 YYREEE (reference sequence). V dropped 10 bases and J dropped 8; count of bases not matched to a gene: 8. The CDR3 extends over 12 amino acids. CDR3 in amino acids: CASSAGEDEQFF. The CDR3 region has the DNA TGTGCCTCCTCAGCGGGGGAGGATGAGCAGTTCTTC.

The V call is TRBV7-9, the J call TRBJ1-5, with D perhaps matching TRBD1 (5 bases). Between the trimmed V and J ends, which lost 2 bases and 5 bases, there was a span of 13 bases. The length of the CDR3 is 15 residues. CDR1 SEHNR and CDR2 FQNEAQ come from the germline V gene (reference sequence). CDR3: CASSLSGGVYQPQHF. The CDR3 DNA follows: TGTGCCAGCAGCTTATCCGGGGGAGTCTATCAGCCCCAGCATTTT.

The chain carries TRBV19 and TRBJ1-2; possibly TRBD1 for D (6 bases). Trimming shortened V by 4 bases and J by 13 bases, and 16 bases separated the two germline ends. Germline V gene sequence: CDR1 LNHDA, CDR2 SQIVND (reference sequence). This CDR3 is 12 amino acids long. The CDR3 protein is CASSTSRQDTTF. The CDR3 DNA reads as TGTGCCAGTAGTACCTCCCGACAGGATACCACCTTC.

CDR3 in amino acids: CSVAFRDTEAFF. The CDR3 DNA reads as TGCAGCGTTGCGTTCCGGGACACTGAAGCTTTCTTT. The chain has TRBV29-1 and TRBJ1-1; the D is unclear. Trimming pared 4 bases from V and 3 bases from J, leaving 9 bases between. Germline CDR1 is SQVTM and CDR2 is ANQGSEA. This CDR3 comprises 12 residues.

A single count supports this clone. The V gene is TRBV9, the J gene TRBJ1-3, with D unresolved. Germline V gene lookup returns CDR1 SGDLS and CDR2 YYNGEE. V was trimmed by 0 bases and J by 0 bases, leaving 13 bases between them. The CDR3 contains 17 residues. Written as DNA, the CDR3 is TGTGCCAGCAGCGTAGGGGAGGGCAGGAGCTCTGGAAACACCATATATTTT. Translated, it gives CASSVGEGRSSGNTIYF.

This clone was seen once. V gene TRBV5-1 combines with J gene TRBJ1-1; D might be TRBD1 (5 bases). V lost 5 bases, J lost 0 bases, and 14 bases lay in between. The CDR3 extends over 15 amino acids. Germline V gene data show CDR1 as SGHRS and CDR2 as YFSETQ. CDR3: CASRGFRALNTEAFF. The CDR3 region has the DNA TGCGCCAGCAGGGGATTCAGGGCCCTGAACACTGAAGCTTTCTTT.

V and J are TRBV9 and TRBJ2-1; 7 bases are a match to TRBD1. This CDR3 is 18 amino acids long. Germline CDR1 SGDLS, CDR2 YYNGEE. V shed 0 bases, J shed 4 bases, and the junction held 13 bases outside the gene matches. CDR3 sequence reads: CASSVDLATGTEYNEQFF. As DNA, the CDR3 is TGTGCCAGCAGCGTAGATTTAGCGACCGGGACAGAATACAATGAGCAGTTCTTC.

The chain has TRBV7-8 and TRBJ2-1, with TRBD1 matching over 7 bases. Looked up from germline, CDR1 is SGHVS and CDR2 is FQNEAQ. This CDR3 has 13 amino acids. V gave up 3 bases and J gave up 5 bases; unmatched junction bases: 1. CDR3 residues: CASSFGTDNEQFF. The CDR3 nucleotides are TGTGCCAGCAGCTTTGGGACAGACAATGAGCAGTTCTTC. Drawing the rest from reference TRBV7-8 and TRBJ2-1, the complete variable domain is GAGVSQSPRYKVAKRGQDVALRCDPISGHVSLFWYQQALGQGPEFLTYFQNEAQLDKSGLPSDRFFAERPEGSVSTLKIQRTQQEDSAVYLCASSFGTDNEQFFGPGTRLTVL.

The gene calls are TRBV27 and TRBJ2-6; 11 positions match TRBD2. V was clipped by 6 bases and J by 2 bases; unmatched bases: 6. Germline V lookup: CDR1 MNHEY, CDR2 SMNVEV (reference sequence). The CDR3 sequence is 17 residues long. As DNA, the CDR3 is TGTGCCAGCAGGGTGACTAGCGGGGAAACTGGGGCCAACGTCCTGACTTTC. The encoded protein is CASRVTSGETGANVLTF.

This clone came up once. The chain is built from TRBV5-6 and TRBJ2-3; 9 nucleotides agree with TRBD1. Looked up from germline, CDR1 is SGHDT and CDR2 is YYEEEE. Trimming at V came to 3 bases and at J to 0 bases, leaving 11 bases not matched to a gene. The CDR3 runs to 18 residues. The CDR3 spells CASSWAGTGRFSTDTQYF. Here the CDR3 DNA reads TGTGCCAGCAGCTGGGCGGGGACAGGGCGTTTTAGCACAGATACGCAGTATTTT.

The chain combines TRBV7-3 with TRBJ1-2; the D gene is possibly TRBD1 (5 bases). The length of the CDR3 is 16 residues. The germline V gene has CDR1 SGHTA and CDR2 FQGTGA. V was clipped by 1 base and J by 7 bases, with 19 bases between them. CDR3 loop: CASSLIRPGQGAGYTF. The CDR3, as DNA: TGTGCCAGCAGCTTAATCCGCCCGGGCCAGGGCGCTGGCTACACCTTC.

This clone was counted once. The chain couples TRBV6-1 to TRBJ1-1, with unresolved D. This CDR3 spans 15 amino acids. Germline CDR1 is MNHNS and CDR2 is SASEGT. Trimming pared 0 bases from V and 4 bases from J, leaving 12 bases between. For the CDR3, the DNA is TGTGCCAGCAGTGAAGCCAACGGAGGCGTCACTGAAGCTTTCTTT. Protein product: CASSEANGGVTEAFF.

This clone was recorded only once. The rearrangement joins TRBV6-1 to TRBJ1-5; D is uncertain. The CDR3 length is 16 residues. Germline loops: CDR1 MNHNS, CDR2 SASEGT. Trimming took off 3 bases at V and 1 base at J, with 13 bases between the two ends. CDR3 DNA sequence: TGTGCCAGCAGTGATAAATCTTCTGTGAGCAATCAGCCCCAGCATTTT. Residues: CASSDKSSVSNQPQHF.

This clone was seen once. The rearrangement uses TRBV27 and TRBJ2-5; no definite D call. Trimming took 8 bases from V and 2 from J, leaving 15 bases between them. Looked up from germline, CDR1 is MNHEY and CDR2 is SMNVEV (reference sequence). The CDR3 is 14 residues long. Here the CDR3 reads CASRGGPNQETQYF. In nucleotides, the CDR3 is TGTGCCAGCCGAGGCGGCCCGAATCAAGAGACCCAGTACTTC.